Described below is a single T cell receptor beta chain sequence and its context. The data originate from a study of blood T cell repertoires in COVID-19. Repertoires were generated with immunoSEQ multiplex PCR, while TCRdb's copy carries only in-frame clones and drops some. The sample includes over 400,000 clones, approximately 85% of them seen just once. The V gene end was trimmed by 6 bases and the J gene end by 3 bases; junction bases not matched to a gene: 13. The V gene's germline CDR1 is MDHEN and CDR2 SYDVKM. This CDR3 has 17 amino acids. Sequencing was done on a sample of peripheral blood. This TCR was sampled from a human donor in a cohort sampled during active COVID-19. The genes are TRBV28 and TRBJ2-7; 11 bases match TRBD2. CDR3 sequence (DNA): TGTGCCAGCAGCCGCCAACGTGGACTAGCGGGTCTCTACGAGCAGTACTTC. Amino acid sequence: CASSRQRGLAGLYEQYF.